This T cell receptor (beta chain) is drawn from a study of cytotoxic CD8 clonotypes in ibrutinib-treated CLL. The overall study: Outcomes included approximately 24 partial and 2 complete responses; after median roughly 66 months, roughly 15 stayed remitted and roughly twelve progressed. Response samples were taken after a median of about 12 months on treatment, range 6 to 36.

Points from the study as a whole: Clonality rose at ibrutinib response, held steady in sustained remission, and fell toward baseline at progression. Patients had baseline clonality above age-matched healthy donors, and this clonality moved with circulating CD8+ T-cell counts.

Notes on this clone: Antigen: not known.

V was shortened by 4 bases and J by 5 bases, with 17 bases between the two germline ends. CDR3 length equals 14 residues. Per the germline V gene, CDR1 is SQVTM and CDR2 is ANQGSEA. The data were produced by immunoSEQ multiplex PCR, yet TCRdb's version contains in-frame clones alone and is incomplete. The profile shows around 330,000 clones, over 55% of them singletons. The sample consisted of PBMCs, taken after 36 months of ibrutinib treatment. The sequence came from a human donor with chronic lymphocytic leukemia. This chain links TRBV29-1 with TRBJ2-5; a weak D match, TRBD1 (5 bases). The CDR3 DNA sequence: TGCAGCGTTGTTGGAGACAGAGCGCGGGAGACCCAGTACTTC. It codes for CSVVGDRARETQYF.